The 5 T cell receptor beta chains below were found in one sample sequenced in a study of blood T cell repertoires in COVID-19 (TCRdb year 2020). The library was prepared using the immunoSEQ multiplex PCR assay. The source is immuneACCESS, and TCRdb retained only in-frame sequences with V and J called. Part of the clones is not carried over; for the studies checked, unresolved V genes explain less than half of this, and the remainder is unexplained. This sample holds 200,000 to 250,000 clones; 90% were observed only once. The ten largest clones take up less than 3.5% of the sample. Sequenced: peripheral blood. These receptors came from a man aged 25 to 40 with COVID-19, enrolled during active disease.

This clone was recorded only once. CDR3 DNA: TGTGCCACCAGTGACCGCCCGATAGCGGGATCATACAATGAGCAGTTCTTC. Translating it yields CATSDRPIAGSYNEQFF. V gene TRBV24-1 combines with J gene TRBJ2-1, with 8 bases fitting TRBD2. The CDR3 has 17 amino acids. The germline V gene has CDR1 KGHDR and CDR2 SFDVKD. V gave up 4 bases and J gave up 4 bases; unmatched junction bases: 11.

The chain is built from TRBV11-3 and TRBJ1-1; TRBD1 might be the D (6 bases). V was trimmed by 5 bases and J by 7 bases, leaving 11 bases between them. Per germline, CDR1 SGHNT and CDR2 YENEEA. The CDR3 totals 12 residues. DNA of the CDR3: TGTGCCAGCAGCCAGGGACACGGTGAAGCTTTCTTT. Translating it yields CASSQGHGEAFF.

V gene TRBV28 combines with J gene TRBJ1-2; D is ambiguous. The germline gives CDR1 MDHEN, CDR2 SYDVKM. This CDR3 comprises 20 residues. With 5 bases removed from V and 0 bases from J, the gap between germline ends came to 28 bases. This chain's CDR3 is CASSPNGIGGGTDTNYGYTF. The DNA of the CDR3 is TGTGCCAGCAGTCCAAATGGAATAGGAGGAGGAACAGATACTAACTATGGCTACACCTTC.

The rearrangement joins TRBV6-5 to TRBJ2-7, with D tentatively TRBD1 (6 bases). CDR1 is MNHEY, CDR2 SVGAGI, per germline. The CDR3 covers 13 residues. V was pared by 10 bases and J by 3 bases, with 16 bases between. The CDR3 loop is CATELGQFYEQYF. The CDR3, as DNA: TGTGCCACCGAACTCGGACAGTTCTACGAGCAGTACTTC.

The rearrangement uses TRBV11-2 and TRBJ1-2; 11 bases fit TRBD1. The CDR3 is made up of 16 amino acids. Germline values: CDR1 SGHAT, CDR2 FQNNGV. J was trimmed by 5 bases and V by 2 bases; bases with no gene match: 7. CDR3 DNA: TGTGCCAGCAGCTTATCGGGACAGGGGGTTGTGTATGGCTACACCTTC. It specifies CASSLSGQGVVYGYTF. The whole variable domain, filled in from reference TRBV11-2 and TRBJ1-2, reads EAGVAQSPRYKIIEKRQSVAFWCNPISGHATLYWYQQILGQGPKLLIQFQNNGVVDDSQLPKDRFSAERLKGVDSTLKIQPAKLEDSAVYLCASSLSGQGVVYGYTFGSGTRLTVV.